The 5 T cell receptor beta chains presented below share a single source sample, sequenced in a study of cytomegalovirus exposure and HLA in healthy donors. 13 Jbeta primers and 60 Vbeta primers were used for the PCR. The table came from immunoSEQ multiplex PCR; TCRdb's copy has only in-frame clones and leaves some out. Of 200,000 or so clones in the sample, about 86% were seen once. The material sequenced was PBMCs. The receptors derive from a woman aged 18-29 years in good health and CMV-seropositive.

The V call is TRBV28, the J call TRBJ1-5; weak D call: TRBD1 (5 bases). CDR1 is MDHEN, CDR2 SYDVKM, per germline. The CDR3 covers 16 residues. The ends were cut back, 5 bases at V and 2 bases at J, with 16 bases in the middle. The CDR3 region is CASSIDAGRGNQPQHF. DNA of the CDR3: TGTGCCAGCAGTATCGACGCGGGACGGGGCAATCAGCCCCAGCATTTT.

V usage is TRBV13 and J usage is TRBJ2-5, with 8 bases that match TRBD2. From germline, CDR1 is PRHDT and CDR2 FYEKMQ (reference sequence). Germline trimming cut 4 bases from V and 5 bases from J; bases unmatched to any gene: 3. There are 13 residues in the CDR3. The CDR3 nucleotides are TGTGCCAGCAGCTCTCCGGGGGGGGAGACCCAGTACTTC. Translating gives CASSSPGGETQYF.

The CDR3 protein is CASSDGVAHTDTQYF. CDR3 nucleotides: TGTGCCAGCAGTGACGGGGTAGCGCACACAGATACGCAGTATTTT. The V call is TRBV6-4, the J call TRBJ2-3; perhaps TRBD2 as D (5 bases). Germline V gene data show CDR1 as MRHNA and CDR2 as SNTAGT. V was cut by 2 bases and J by 2 bases, with 11 bases left in between. This CDR3 is built from 15 residues.

This clone appeared once. The chain couples TRBV7-3 to TRBJ1-2, with 8 bases matching TRBD1. Germline CDR1 and CDR2: SGHTA and FQGTGA. Germline trimming cut 5 bases from V and 5 bases from J; bases unmatched to any gene: 7. CDR3 size: 14 residues. This CDR3 reads CASSPQGGLYGYTF. The CDR3 bases are TGTGCCAGCAGCCCACAGGGGGGGTTATATGGCTACACCTTC.

The chain combines TRBV9 with TRBJ1-1; 8 nucleotides align to TRBD1. Trimming at V came to 4 bases and at J to 5 bases, leaving 13 bases not matched to a gene. The CDR3 runs to 16 residues. Germline V gives CDR1 SGDLS, CDR2 YYNGEE. The CDR3, as DNA: TGTGCCAGCAGCCCCGGGCCAGGGGGCTTTGGGACTGAAGCTTTCTTT. It specifies CASSPGPGGFGTEAFF.